What follows are 7 T cell receptor beta chains derived from one specimen sequenced in a study of T cells in localized non-small cell lung cancer. TCRdb's copy holds only in-frame clones and misses some; the assay was immunoSEQ multiplex PCR. This sample has around 55,000 clones, with around 87% found just once. Sequenced here: PBMCs, sampled before any cancer treatment. The receptors come from a female donor with stage II lung adenocarcinoma.

The chain is built from TRBV7-2 and TRBJ1-4, with TRBD1 as a possible D gene (5 bases). The V gene's germline CDR1 is SGHTA and CDR2 FQGNSA. CDR3 size: 15 residues. V shed 4 bases and J shed 2 bases, with 11 bases lying between them. CDR3 region: CASSSTGLTNEKLFF. The CDR3 DNA reads as TGTGCCAGCAGCTCCACGGGACTGACTAATGAAAAACTGTTTTTT.

This chain connects TRBV6-1 to TRBJ2-7; D is perhaps TRBD1 (7 bases). The CDR3 contains 14 residues. With 8 bases removed from V and 3 bases from J, the gap between germline ends came to 17 bases. Germline V gene data show CDR1 as MNHNS and CDR2 as SASEGT. CDR3 sequence reads: CASRIGRGDYEQYF. In DNA form, the CDR3 reads TGTGCCAGCCGTATAGGCAGGGGGGACTACGAGCAGTACTTC.

The rearrangement links TRBV7-3 to TRBJ1-2, with 8 bases that match TRBD1. Germline loops: CDR1 SGHTA, CDR2 FQGTGA. V lost 3 bases, J lost 6 bases, and 3 bases stayed unmatched. This CDR3 has 13 amino acids. CDR3 nucleotides: TGTGCCAGCAGCTTTGCAGGGGGCGATGGCTACACCTTC. Protein sequence: CASSFAGGDGYTF.

The genes are TRBV27 and TRBJ2-5; 10 nucleotides line up with TRBD1. The CDR3 is made up of 15 amino acids. Germline CDR1 MNHEY, CDR2 SMNVEV (reference sequence). V gave up 6 bases and J gave up 4 bases; unmatched junction bases: 8. The CDR3, as DNA: TGTGCCAGCAGCAATGGACAGGGGGTTAGAGAGACCCAGTACTTC. Translated, it gives CASSNGQGVRETQYF.

The V call is TRBV6-6, the J call TRBJ2-5, with unresolved D. CDR1 is MNHNY and CDR2 is SVGAGI in the germline V gene (reference sequence). The CDR3 runs to 13 residues. V was pared by 6 bases and J by 1 base, with 9 bases between. The CDR3: CASRENIQETQYF. CDR3 in DNA: TGTGCCAGCAGGGAGAACATCCAAGAGACCCAGTACTTC.

For the CDR3, the DNA is TGTGCCAGCAGCCCCACCCAGGGGTGGTATGGCTACACCTTC. Translating gives CASSPTQGWYGYTF. This rearrangement joins TRBV5-4 to TRBJ1-2; tentatively, D is TRBD1 (6 bases). V lost 4 bases and J 5 bases, leaving 15 bases between the germline ends. CDR3 length: 14 residues. Looked up from germline, CDR1 is SGHNT and CDR2 is YYREEE (reference sequence).

The chain uses TRBV2 and TRBJ1-1; the D is unclear. Trimming stripped 4 bases from V and 8 bases from J, with 8 bases between. Germline assignment: CDR1 SNHLY and CDR2 FYNNEI. The length of the CDR3 is 11 residues. The CDR3 DNA is TGTGCCAGCAGTGGGGGTACAGAAGCTTTCTTT. It specifies CASSGGTEAFF.